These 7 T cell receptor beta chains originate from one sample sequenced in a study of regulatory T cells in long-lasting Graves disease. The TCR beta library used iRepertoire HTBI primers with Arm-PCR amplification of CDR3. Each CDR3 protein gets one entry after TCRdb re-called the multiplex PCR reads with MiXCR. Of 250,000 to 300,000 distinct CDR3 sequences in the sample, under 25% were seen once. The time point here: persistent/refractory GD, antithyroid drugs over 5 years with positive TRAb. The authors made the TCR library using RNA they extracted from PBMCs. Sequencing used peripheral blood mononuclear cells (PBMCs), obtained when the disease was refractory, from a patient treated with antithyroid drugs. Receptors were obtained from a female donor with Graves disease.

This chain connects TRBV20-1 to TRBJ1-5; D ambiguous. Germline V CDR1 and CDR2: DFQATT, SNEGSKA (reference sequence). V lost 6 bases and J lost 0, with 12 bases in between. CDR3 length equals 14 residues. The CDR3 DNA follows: TGCAGTGCCGGAACCAAGTATAGCAATCAGCCCCAGCATTTT. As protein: CSAGTKYSNQPQHF.

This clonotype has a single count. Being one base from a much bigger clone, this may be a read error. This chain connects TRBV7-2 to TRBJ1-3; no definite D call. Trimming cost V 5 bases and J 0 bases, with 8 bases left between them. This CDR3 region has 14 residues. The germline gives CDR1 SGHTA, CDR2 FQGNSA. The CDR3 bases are TGTACCAGCAGCCCGACTGACTCTGGAAACACCATATATTTT. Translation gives CTSSPTDSGNTIYF.

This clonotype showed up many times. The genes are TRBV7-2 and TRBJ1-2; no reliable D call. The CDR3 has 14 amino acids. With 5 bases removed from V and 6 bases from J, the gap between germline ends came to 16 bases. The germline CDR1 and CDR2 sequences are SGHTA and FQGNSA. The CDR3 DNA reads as TGTGCCAGCAGCCCGTACGGCAGCGTGCATGGCTACACCTTC. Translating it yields CASSPYGSVHGYTF.

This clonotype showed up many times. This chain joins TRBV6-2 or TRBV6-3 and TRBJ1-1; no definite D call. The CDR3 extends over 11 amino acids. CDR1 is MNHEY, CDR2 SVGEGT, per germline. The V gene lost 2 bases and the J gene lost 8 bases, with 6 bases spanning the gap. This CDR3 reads CASSYSGEAFF. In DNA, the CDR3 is TGTGCCAGCAGTTACAGTGGGGAAGCTTTCTTT.

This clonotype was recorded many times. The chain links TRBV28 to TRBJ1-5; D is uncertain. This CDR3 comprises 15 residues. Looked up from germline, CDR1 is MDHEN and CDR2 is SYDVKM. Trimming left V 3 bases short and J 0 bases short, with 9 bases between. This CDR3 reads CASSFPGNSNQPQHF. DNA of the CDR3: TGTGCCAGCAGTTTCCCGGGGAATAGCAATCAGCCCCAGCATTTT. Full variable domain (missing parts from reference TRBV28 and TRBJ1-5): DVKVTQSSRYLVKRTGEKVFLECVQDMDHENMFWYRQDPGLGLRLIYFSYDVKMKEKGDIPEGYSVSREKKERFSLILESASTNQTSMYLCASSFPGNSNQPQHFGDGTRLSIL.

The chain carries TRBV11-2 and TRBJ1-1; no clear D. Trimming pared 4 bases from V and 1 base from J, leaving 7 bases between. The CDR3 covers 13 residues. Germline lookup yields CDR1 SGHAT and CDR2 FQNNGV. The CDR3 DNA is TGTGCCAGCAGCTCAGCCCCGAACACTGAAGCTTTCTTT. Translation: CASSSAPNTEAFF.

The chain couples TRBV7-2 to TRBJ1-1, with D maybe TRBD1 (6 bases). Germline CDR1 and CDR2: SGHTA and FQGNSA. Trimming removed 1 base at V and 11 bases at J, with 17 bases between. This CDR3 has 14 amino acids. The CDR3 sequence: CASSLGVLDSIAFF. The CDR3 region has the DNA TGTGCCAGCAGCTTAGGGGTACTGGACAGTATTGCTTTCTTT. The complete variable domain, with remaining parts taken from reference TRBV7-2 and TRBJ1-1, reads GAGVSQSPSNKVTEKGKDVELRCDPISGHTALYWYRQSLGQGLEFLIYFQGNSAPDKSGLPSDRFSAERTGGSVSTLTIQRTQQEDSAVYLCASSLGVLDSIAFFGQGTRLTVV.